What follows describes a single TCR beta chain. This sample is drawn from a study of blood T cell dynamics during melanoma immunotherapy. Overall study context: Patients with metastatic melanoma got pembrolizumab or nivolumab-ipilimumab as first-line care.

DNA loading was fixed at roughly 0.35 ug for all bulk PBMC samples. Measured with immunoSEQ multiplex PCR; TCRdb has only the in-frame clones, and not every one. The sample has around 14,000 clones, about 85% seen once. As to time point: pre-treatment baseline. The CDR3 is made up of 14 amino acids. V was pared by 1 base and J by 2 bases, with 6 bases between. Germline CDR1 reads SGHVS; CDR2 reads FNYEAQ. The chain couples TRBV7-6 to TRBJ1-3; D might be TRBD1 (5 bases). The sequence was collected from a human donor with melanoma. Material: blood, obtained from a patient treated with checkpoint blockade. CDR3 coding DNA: TGTGCCAGCAGCTTAGGAGGGGCTGGAAACACCATATATTTT. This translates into CASSLGGAGNTIYF.